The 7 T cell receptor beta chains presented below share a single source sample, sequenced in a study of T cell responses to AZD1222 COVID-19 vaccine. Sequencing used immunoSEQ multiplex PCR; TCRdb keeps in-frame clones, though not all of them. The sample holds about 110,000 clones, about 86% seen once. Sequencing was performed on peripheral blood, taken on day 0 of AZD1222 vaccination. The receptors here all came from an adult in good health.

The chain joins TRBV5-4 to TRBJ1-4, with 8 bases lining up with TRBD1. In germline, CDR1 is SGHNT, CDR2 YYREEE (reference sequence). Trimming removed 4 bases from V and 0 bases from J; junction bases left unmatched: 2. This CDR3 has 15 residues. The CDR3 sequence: CASSPGGSTNEKLFF. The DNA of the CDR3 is TGTGCCAGCAGCCCAGGGGGCTCAACTAATGAAAAACTGTTTTTT.

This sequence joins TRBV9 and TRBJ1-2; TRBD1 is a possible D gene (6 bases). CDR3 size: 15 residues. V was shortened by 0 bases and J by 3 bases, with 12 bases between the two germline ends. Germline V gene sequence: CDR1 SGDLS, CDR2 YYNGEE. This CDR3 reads CASSVARQGYYGYTF. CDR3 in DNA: TGTGCCAGCAGCGTAGCCCGGCAGGGGTACTATGGCTACACCTTC.

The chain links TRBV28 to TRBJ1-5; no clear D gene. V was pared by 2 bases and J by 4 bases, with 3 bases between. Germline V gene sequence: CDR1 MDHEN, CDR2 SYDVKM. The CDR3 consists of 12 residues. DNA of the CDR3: TGTGCCAGCAGTTTAATGAATCAGCCCCAGCATTTT. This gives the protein CASSLMNQPQHF.

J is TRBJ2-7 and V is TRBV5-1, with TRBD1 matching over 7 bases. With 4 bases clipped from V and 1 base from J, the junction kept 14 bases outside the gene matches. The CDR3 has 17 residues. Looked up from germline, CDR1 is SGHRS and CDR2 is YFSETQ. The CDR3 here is CASSVLGATTGSYEQYF. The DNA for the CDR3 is TGCGCCAGCAGCGTATTAGGAGCGACGACAGGGTCCTACGAGCAGTACTTC.

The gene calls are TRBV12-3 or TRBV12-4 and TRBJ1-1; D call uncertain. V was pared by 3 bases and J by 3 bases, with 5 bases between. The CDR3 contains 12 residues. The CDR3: CASSFSDTEAFF. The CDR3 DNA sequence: TGTGCCAGCAGTTTTTCCGACACTGAAGCTTTCTTT.

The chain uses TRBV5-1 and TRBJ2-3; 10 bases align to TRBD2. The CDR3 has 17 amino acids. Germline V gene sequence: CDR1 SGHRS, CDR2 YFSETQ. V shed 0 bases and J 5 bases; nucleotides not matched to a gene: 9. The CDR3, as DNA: TGCGCCAGCAGCTTGGAACCTCTAGCGGGGGTGGGAGATACGCAGTATTTT. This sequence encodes CASSLEPLAGVGDTQYF.

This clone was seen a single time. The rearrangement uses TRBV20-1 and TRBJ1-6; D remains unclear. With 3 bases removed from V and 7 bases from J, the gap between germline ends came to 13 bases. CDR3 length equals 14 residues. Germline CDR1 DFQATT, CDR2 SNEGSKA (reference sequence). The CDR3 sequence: CSASVEFYNSPLHF. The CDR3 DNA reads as TGCAGTGCTAGTGTTGAGTTTTACAATTCACCCCTCCACTTT.